This T cell receptor (beta chain) was sequenced for a study of cytomegalovirus exposure and HLA in healthy donors. Trimming removed 4 bases from V and 0 bases from J, with 12 bases in between. The CDR3 is 15 amino acids. From germline, CDR1 is SNHLY and CDR2 FYNNEI. The study, taken as a whole, reports: Specificity for CMV antigens was confirmed in vitro for a few of the CMV-associated chains. The tendency of first-cohort TCR clusters to co-occur in the roughly 130 validation repertoires emerged from a later analysis.

Separation from the 666-subject first cohort characterized the roughly 120-subject validation cohort, to which the donors belonged. Using immunoSEQ multiplex PCR, the repertoire was profiled, and TCRdb retains in-frame clones only, with some absent. This sample has about 170,000 clones; over 85% occur once, and the top ten carry under 13%. As to this clone: Antigen unknown.

The chain is built from TRBV2 and TRBJ1-1; possibly TRBD1 for D (5 bases). The sample taken for sequencing was PBMCs. This clonotype originated in a woman between 18 and 30 years old in good health and CMV-seropositive. The CDR3 reads CASSGDLTVNTEAFF. As DNA, the CDR3 is TGTGCCAGCAGTGGAGATTTGACAGTGAACACTGAAGCTTTCTTT.